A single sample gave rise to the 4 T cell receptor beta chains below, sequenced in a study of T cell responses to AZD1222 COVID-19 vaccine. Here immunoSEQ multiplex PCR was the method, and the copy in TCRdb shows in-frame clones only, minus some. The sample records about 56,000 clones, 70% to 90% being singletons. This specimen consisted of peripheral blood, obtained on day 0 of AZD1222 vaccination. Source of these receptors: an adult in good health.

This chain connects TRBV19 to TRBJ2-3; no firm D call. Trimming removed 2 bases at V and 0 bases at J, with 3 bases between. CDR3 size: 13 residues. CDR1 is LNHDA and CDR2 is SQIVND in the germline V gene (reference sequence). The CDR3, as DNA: TGTGCCAGTAGTATATGGAGCACAGATACGCAGTATTTT. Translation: CASSIWSTDTQYF. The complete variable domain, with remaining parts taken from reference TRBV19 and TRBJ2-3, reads DGGITQSPKYLFRKEGQNVTLSCEQNLNHDAMYWYRQDPGQGLRLIYYSQIVNDFQKGDIAEGYSVSREKKESFPLTVTSAQKNPTAFYLCASSIWSTDTQYFGPGTRLTVL.

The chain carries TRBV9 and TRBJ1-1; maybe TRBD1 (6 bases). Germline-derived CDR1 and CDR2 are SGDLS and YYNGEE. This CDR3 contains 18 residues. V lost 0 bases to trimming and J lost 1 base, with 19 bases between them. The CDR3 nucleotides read TGTGCCAGCAGCGTAGAGGGGGGTCAGTTTACGTCGAACACTGAAGCTTTCTTT. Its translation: CASSVEGGQFTSNTEAFF.

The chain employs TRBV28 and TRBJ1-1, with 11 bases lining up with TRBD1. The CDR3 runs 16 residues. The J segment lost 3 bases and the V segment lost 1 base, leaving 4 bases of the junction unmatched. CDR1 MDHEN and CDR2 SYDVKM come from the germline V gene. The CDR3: CASSLFGQGADTEAFF. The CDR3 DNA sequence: TGTGCCAGCAGTTTATTTGGACAGGGGGCGGACACTGAAGCTTTCTTT. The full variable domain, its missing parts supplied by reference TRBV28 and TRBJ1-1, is DVKVTQSSRYLVKRTGEKVFLECVQDMDHENMFWYRQDPGLGLRLIYFSYDVKMKEKGDIPEGYSVSREKKERFSLILESASTNQTSMYLCASSLFGQGADTEAFFGQGTRLTVV.

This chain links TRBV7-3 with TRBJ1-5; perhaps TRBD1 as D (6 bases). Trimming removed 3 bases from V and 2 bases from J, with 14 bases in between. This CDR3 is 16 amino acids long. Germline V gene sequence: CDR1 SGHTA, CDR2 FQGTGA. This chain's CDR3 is CASSFRRQDGNQPQHF. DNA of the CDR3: TGTGCCAGCAGCTTTCGCCGACAGGATGGCAATCAGCCCCAGCATTTT.